The 8 T cell receptor beta chains listed next were all sequenced from one sample in a study of blood T cell repertoires in COVID-19. Method: immunoSEQ multiplex PCR; TCRdb's copy keeps in-frame clones and lacks some. The sample lists about 120,000 clones, around 91% occurring once. Sequenced material: peripheral blood. These receptors originate from a woman in her sixties or seventies with COVID-19, enrolled during active disease.

The V gene is TRBV6-2 or TRBV6-3, the J gene TRBJ2-1, with 7 positions matching TRBD1. Trimming at V came to 0 bases and at J to 16 bases, leaving 9 bases not matched to a gene. CDR1 and CDR2 from the germline V gene are MNHEY and SVGEGT. The CDR3 consists of 13 residues. The DNA for the CDR3 is TGTGCCAGCAGTTACTCGGTTCGGACAGGTCCATTCTTC. Protein: CASSYSVRTGPFF.

The V gene is TRBV9, the J gene TRBJ2-1, with 10 nucleotides matching TRBD2. There are 14 residues in the CDR3. Trimming at V came to 3 bases and at J to 8 bases, leaving 5 bases not matched to a gene. Germline CDR1 reads SGDLS; CDR2 reads YYNGEE. CDR3 bases: TGTGCCAGCAGCGATAGCGGGGGGCCTGATGAGCAGTTCTTC. Translation gives CASSDSGGPDEQFF.

The chain links TRBV5-8 to TRBJ2-3, with TRBD1 as a possible D gene (6 bases). The V gene's germline CDR1 is SGHTS and CDR2 YDEGEE. The V and J ends lost 5 bases and 4 bases respectively, with 14 bases between them. This CDR3 contains 14 residues. For the CDR3, the DNA is TGTGCCAGCAGGGCCCCTGGGGGCGCAGATACGCAGTATTTT. Translated: CASRAPGGADTQYF.

This chain joins TRBV6-5 and TRBJ1-5, with no clear D. V gave up 7 bases and J gave up 0 bases, with 7 bases separating them. CDR1 is MNHEY and CDR2 is SVGAGI in the germline V gene. The CDR3 covers 13 residues. CDR3 region: CASTSYSNQPQHF. In DNA form, the CDR3 reads TGTGCCAGCACCAGTTATAGCAATCAGCCCCAGCATTTT.

This clone was seen once. The chain joins TRBV18 to TRBJ2-7, with D perhaps matching TRBD1 (6 bases). V was pared by 2 bases and J by 0 bases, with 17 bases between. The CDR3 length is 17 residues. The germline CDR1 and CDR2 sequences are KGHSH and LQKENI. CDR3 sequence reads: CASSPTIQGFLSYEQYF. CDR3 coding DNA: TGTGCCAGCTCACCAACGATCCAGGGGTTCCTCTCCTACGAGCAGTACTTC.

V usage is TRBV5-7 and J usage is TRBJ1-4, with 9 bases matching TRBD1. TRBV5-7 is annotated as an ORF whose role is uncertain. The CDR3 runs 16 residues. Trimming at V came to 0 bases and at J to 5 bases, leaving 5 bases not matched to a gene. The CDR3 DNA reads TGTGCCAGCAGCTTGGCCCCGGGACAGGGAAATGAAAAACTGTTTTTT. As protein: CASSLAPGQGNEKLFF.

The chain recombines TRBV3-1 (or the pseudogene TRBV3-2) with TRBJ2-1; 8 bases match TRBD2. The CDR3 runs to 15 residues. V trimming: 4 bases; J trimming: 4 bases; junction bases outside the gene matches: 6. Germline V gene sequence: CDR1 LGHDT, CDR2 YNNKEL (reference sequence). The CDR3 coding sequence is TGTGCCAGCAGCCCAGCGGGGGCCTCATACAATGAGCAGTTCTTC. Protein sequence: CASSPAGASYNEQFF.

The chain links TRBV5-6 to TRBJ2-5; 9 positions match TRBD2. The V gene's germline CDR1 is SGHDT and CDR2 YYEEEE. The junction had 5 bases not matched to a gene; V was cut back by 1 base and J by 4 bases. There are 15 residues in the CDR3. CDR3 DNA sequence: TGTGCCAGCAGCTTGTTGGCTAGCGGGATAGAGACCCAGTACTTC. Translating gives CASSLLASGIETQYF.